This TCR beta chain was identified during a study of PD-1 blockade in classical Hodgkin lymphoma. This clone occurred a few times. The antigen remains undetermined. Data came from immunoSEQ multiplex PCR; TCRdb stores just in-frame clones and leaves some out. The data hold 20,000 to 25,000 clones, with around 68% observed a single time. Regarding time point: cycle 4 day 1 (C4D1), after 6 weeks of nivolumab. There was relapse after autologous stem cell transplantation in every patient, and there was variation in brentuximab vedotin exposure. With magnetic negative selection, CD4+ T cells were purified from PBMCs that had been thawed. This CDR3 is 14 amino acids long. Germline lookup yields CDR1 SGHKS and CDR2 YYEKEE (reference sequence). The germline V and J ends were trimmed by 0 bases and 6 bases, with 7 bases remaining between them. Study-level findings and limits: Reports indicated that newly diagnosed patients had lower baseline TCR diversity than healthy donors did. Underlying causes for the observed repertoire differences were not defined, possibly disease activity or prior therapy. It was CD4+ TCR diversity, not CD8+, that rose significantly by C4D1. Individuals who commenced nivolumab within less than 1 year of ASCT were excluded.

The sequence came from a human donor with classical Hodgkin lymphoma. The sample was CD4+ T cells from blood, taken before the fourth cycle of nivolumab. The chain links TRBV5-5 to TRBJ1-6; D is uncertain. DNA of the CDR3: TGTGCCAGCAGCTTGGACAGAGCTAATTCACCCCTCCACTTT. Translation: CASSLDRANSPLHF.